This TCR beta chain was identified in a study of blood T cell repertoires in COVID-19. As processed by the authors: From reference gene primer amplification, estimates of nucleated cell counts were derived. Using immunoSEQ multiplex PCR, the repertoire was profiled, and TCRdb retains in-frame clones only, with some absent. Clonal size and the V and J genes are those of that table, whereas D and trimming came from the DNA. In the table there are some 400,000 clones, about 87% of which are singletons. Germline CDR1 reads MNHNS; CDR2 reads SASEGT. CDR3 length: 14 residues. With V trimmed by 1 base and J by 5 bases, 3 bases remained unmatched.

This TCR derives from a human donor in a cohort sampled during active COVID-19. Source material: peripheral blood. The chain recombines TRBV6-1 with TRBJ2-3; TRBD2 matches at 7 bases. This CDR3 is CASSEGGGEDTQYF. The CDR3 DNA follows: TGTGCCAGCAGTGAAGGGGGAGGGGAAGATACGCAGTATTTT.